The clone carrying this TCR beta chain was seen a few times. The antigen remains undetermined. This sample stems from a study of vaccination effects on CD4 cells after COVID-19. Germline assignment: CDR1 LGHNA and CDR2 YNFKEQ. The trim removed 4 bases at V and 1 base at J, leaving 3 bases unmatched. The CDR3 consists of 16 residues. Before sequencing took place, the ViraFEST assay used viral peptide pools to expand antigen-specific CD4+ T cells. The culture ran for around nine days before CD4+ T cells were isolated. People in the vaccine group had not been infected with SARS-CoV-2 before, and their nucleocapsid antibodies were negative. Sequencing used immunoSEQ multiplex PCR; TCRdb keeps in-frame clones, though not all of them. The table includes under 55,000 clones, approximately 75% detected once.

Material: CD4+ T cells from PBMCs cultured with HCoV-OC43 spike peptides, obtained before COVID-19 vaccination. This sample's subset: HCoV-OC43 spike overlapping peptide pool stimulation. This TCR derives from a human donor who received a COVID-19 vaccine. This rearrangement joins TRBV4-2 to TRBJ2-3, with 12 nucleotides matching TRBD2. CDR3 protein: CASSRRLAGGTDTQYF. The CDR3, as DNA: TGTGCCAGCAGCCGCCGACTAGCGGGGGGCACAGATACGCAGTATTTT.